Shown below are 8 T cell receptor beta chains from a single sample sequenced in a study of shared clonotypes between healthy human individuals. The naive CD8 fraction comprised CD45RO-negative cells positively selected for CCR7 and excluded terminally differentiated effector memory CD45RA+ cells. Generated by immunoSEQ multiplex PCR, the TCRdb table keeps only in-frame clones and is missing some. This sample has hundreds of thousands of clones; roughly 95% occur once, and the top ten carry about 0.11%. The sample taken for sequencing was naive CD8+ T cells sorted from blood. The origin of the receptors is a woman aged 25-40 years in good health.

This clone was detected a few times. This rearrangement joins TRBV2 to TRBJ1-2; 9 positions agree with TRBD1. Germline CDR1 and CDR2: SNHLY and FYNNEI. The CDR3 contains 16 residues. The junction had 17 bases not matched to a gene; V was cut back by 9 bases and J by 6 bases. The CDR3 is CARRFPGQGPQHGYTF. The CDR3, as DNA: TGTGCCAGACGATTCCCGGGACAGGGTCCCCAGCATGGCTACACCTTC.

This chain joins TRBV7-8 and TRBJ1-1; unclear D gene. With 1 base removed from V and 3 bases from J, the gap between germline ends came to 9 bases. This CDR3 has 14 amino acids. The germline gives CDR1 SGHVS, CDR2 FQNEAQ. This chain's CDR3 is CASSLGSLDTEAFF. In DNA, the CDR3 is TGTGCCAGCAGCTTAGGGTCTCTAGACACTGAAGCTTTCTTT. Combining the CDR3 with reference TRBV7-8 and TRBJ1-1 gives the whole variable domain GAGVSQSPRYKVAKRGQDVALRCDPISGHVSLFWYQQALGQGPEFLTYFQNEAQLDKSGLPSDRFFAERPEGSVSTLKIQRTQQEDSAVYLCASSLGSLDTEAFFGQGTRLTVV.

The chain is built from TRBV15 and TRBJ2-7; 9 bases agree with TRBD2. J was trimmed by 1 base and V by 2 bases; bases with no gene match: 9. The CDR3 is 17 amino acids. Germline lookup yields CDR1 LNHNV and CDR2 YYDKDF (reference sequence). The CDR3 coding sequence is TGTGCCACCAGCAGACCGTCGACTAGCGGCTTATCCTACGAGCAGTACTTC. Translating gives CATSRPSTSGLSYEQYF.

The chain combines TRBV28 with TRBJ2-7, with TRBD2 as a possible D gene (6 bases). Between the trimmed V and J ends, which lost 6 bases and 2 bases, there was a span of 17 bases. This CDR3 has 15 amino acids. Germline assignment: CDR1 MDHEN and CDR2 SYDVKM. The CDR3 protein is CASSPVGGTAYEQYF. The DNA of the CDR3 is TGTGCCAGCAGCCCGGTGGGGGGTACCGCCTACGAGCAGTACTTC. Looking up the rest from reference TRBV28 and TRBJ2-7 gives the full variable domain: DVKVTQSSRYLVKRTGEKVFLECVQDMDHENMFWYRQDPGLGLRLIYFSYDVKMKEKGDIPEGYSVSREKKERFSLILESASTNQTSMYLCASSPVGGTAYEQYFGPGTRLTVT.

The V and J genes are TRBV6-5 and TRBJ1-2; 9 bases are shared with TRBD1. The germline gives CDR1 MNHEY, CDR2 SVGAGI. The CDR3 extends over 15 amino acids. V lost 2 bases and J lost 6; bases outside the gene matches: 7. The chain's CDR3 is CASSYHRGPGDGYTF. CDR3 sequence (DNA): TGTGCCAGCAGTTACCACAGGGGGCCAGGGGATGGCTACACCTTC.

The chain employs TRBV30 and TRBJ2-5; D gene uncertain. Near its end, the DNA agrees better with TRBJ2-7, so the J call may be wrong. The CDR3 is 12 residues long. The germline gives CDR1 GTSNPN, CDR2 SVGIG (reference sequence). CDR3 region: CAWTQASYEQYF. The DNA for the CDR3 is TGTGCCTGGACCCAGGCCTCCTACGAGCAGTACTTC.

The chain joins TRBV9 to TRBJ1-4; D is unclear. The CDR3 runs 14 residues. The ends were cut back, 0 bases at V and 7 bases at J, with 10 bases in the middle. Germline V gives CDR1 SGDLS, CDR2 YYNGEE. The CDR3 DNA follows: TGTGCCAGCAGCGTAGGGGGTAGTGGTGAAAAACTGTTTTTT. It encodes CASSVGGSGEKLFF.

The chain joins TRBV10-2 to TRBJ1-1; D gene uncertain. Looked up from germline, CDR1 is WSHSY and CDR2 is SAAADI. CDR3 length equals 13 residues. Trimming removed 4 bases from V and 4 bases from J, with 10 bases in between. CDR3 region: CASSVTVGTEAFF. The CDR3 region has the DNA TGCGCCAGCAGTGTGACGGTGGGCACTGAAGCTTTCTTT.